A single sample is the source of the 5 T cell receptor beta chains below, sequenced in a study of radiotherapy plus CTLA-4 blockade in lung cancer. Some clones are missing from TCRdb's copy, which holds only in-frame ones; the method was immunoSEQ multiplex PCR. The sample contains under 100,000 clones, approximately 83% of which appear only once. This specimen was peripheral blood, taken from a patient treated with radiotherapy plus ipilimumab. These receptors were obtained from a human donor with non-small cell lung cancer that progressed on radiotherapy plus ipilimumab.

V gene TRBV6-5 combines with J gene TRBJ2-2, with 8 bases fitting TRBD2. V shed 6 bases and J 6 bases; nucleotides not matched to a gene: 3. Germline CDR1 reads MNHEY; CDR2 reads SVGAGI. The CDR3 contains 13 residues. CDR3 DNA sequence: TGTGCCAGCAGCGGGGGGGTAGCCGGGGAGCTGTTTTTT. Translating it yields CASSGGVAGELFF.

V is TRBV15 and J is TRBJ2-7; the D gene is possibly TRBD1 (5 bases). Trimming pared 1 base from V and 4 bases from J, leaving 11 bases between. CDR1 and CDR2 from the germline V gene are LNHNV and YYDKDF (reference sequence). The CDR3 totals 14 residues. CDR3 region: CATSRGNQGYEQYF. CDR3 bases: TGTGCCACCAGCAGAGGAAATCAGGGATACGAGCAGTACTTC. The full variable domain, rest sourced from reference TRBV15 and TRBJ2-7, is DAMVIQNPRYQVTQFGKPVTLSCSQTLNHNVMYWYQQKSSQAPKLLFHYYDKDFNNEADTPDNFQSRRPNTSFCFLDIRSPGLGDTAMYLCATSRGNQGYEQYFGPGTRLTVT.

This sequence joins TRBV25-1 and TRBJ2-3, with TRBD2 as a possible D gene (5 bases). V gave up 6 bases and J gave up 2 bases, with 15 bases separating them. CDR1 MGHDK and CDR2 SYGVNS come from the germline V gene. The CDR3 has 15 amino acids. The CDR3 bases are TGTGCCAGCAGCCTGGGAGTCTGGATCACAGATACGCAGTATTTT. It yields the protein CASSLGVWITDTQYF.

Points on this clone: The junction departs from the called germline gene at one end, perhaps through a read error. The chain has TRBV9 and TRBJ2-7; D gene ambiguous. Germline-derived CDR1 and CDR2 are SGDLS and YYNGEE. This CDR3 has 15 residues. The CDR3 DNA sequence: TGTGCCAGCAGCCCGAGCCCAGTGAGCTCCCACGAGCAGTACTTC. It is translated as CASSPSPVSSHEQYF.

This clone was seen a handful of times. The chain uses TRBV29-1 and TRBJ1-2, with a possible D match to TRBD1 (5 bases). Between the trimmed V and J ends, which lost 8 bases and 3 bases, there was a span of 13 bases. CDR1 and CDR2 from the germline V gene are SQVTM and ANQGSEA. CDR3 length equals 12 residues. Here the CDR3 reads CSYEWGDYGYTF. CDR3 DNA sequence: TGCAGCTATGAGTGGGGCGACTATGGCTACACCTTC.